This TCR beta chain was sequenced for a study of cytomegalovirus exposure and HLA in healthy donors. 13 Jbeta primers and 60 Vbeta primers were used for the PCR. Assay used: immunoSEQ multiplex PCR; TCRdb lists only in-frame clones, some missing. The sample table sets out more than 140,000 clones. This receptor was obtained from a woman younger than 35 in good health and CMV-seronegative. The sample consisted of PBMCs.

CDR3 residues: CASSAISGINTDTQYF. The CDR3 region has the DNA TGTGCCAGCAGCGCTATTAGCGGGATTAACACAGATACGCAGTATTTT. This chain uses TRBV11-2 with TRBJ2-3, with 8 bases matching TRBD2. The V segment lost 5 bases and the J segment 2 bases; nucleotides outside the gene matches: 9. Germline V gene lookup returns CDR1 SGHAT and CDR2 FQNNGV. This CDR3 is built from 16 residues.